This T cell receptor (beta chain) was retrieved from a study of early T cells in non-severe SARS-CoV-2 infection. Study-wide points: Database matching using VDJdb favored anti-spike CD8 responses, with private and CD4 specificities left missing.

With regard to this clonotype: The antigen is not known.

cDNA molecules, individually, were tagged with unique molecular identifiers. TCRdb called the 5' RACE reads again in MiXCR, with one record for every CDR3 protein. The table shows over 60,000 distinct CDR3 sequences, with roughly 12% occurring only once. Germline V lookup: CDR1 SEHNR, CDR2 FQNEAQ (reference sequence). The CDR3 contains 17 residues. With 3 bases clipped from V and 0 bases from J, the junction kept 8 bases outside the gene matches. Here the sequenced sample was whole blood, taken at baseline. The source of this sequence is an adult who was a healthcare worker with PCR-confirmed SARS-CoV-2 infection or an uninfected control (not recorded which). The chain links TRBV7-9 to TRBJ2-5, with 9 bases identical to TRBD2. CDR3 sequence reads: CASSFPTSGLNQETQYF. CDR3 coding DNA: TGTGCCAGCAGCTTCCCAACTAGCGGGCTGAACCAAGAGACCCAGTACTTC.